The rows below give T cell receptor beta chains drawn from one sample of a study of OX40 agonist ivuxolimab in advanced cancers. Sequencing was performed with immunoSEQ multiplex PCR; in TCRdb, only in-frame clones are kept and a portion is missing. This sample has some 45,000 clones, with more than 80% found just once. This specimen consisted of CD4+ or CD8+ T cells sorted from blood, obtained in a trial of the OX40 agonist ivuxolimab. The receptors stem from an adult with an advanced solid tumor such as melanoma, head and neck, liver or kidney cancer. Both conserved end residues are trimmed from each CDR3.

v_call cdr3_aa
TRBV4-1 ASSQEGRRGETQY
TRBV27 ASSLRDSLGTQY
TRBV13 ASSSTRDSGTQNTGELF
TRBV19 ASSPPGGGASNQPQH
TRBV10-1 ASSPRVGEAF
TRBV5-1 ASSLAPGGVETQY
TRBV2 ASGTGGANNEQF
TRBV28 ASKGAGTNQPQH
TRBV2 ASSSGTVAPGELF
TRBV28 ASRTGGTYEQY
TRBV2 ASDNPGTKETQY
TRBV2 ASSEAQGRSETQY
TRBV30 AWSRQGPETQY
TRBV6-5 ASSRDNTWGYT
TRBV4-3 ASSQDLASGGVGGGELF
TRBV10-3 AISNLGGAYEQY
TRBV5-1 ASSLNYEQY
TRBV6-1 ASSEIWQARSAF
TRBV15 ATSRDEGTGSYEQY
TRBV19 ASSLQGNQPQH
TRBV6-5 ASRPRLAGKSLF
TRBV9 ASSAYGGDEQF
TRBV7-2 ASSPRDRAHEQY
TRBV6-5 ASTRDRGRENTIY
TRBV2 ASSLGSGANVLT
TRBV28 ASSLSWASNGNRSPLH
TRBV4-1 ASSQLGWGGAGDTQY
TRBV28 AITGQGKNEQY
TRBV4-2 ASSQEVANTGELF
TRBV28 ASVSRLAGAGETQY
TRBV7-9 ASSLEYRDSSGANVLT
TRBV4-1 ASSQPGANTQY
TRBV7-2 ASSLWAANSGETQY